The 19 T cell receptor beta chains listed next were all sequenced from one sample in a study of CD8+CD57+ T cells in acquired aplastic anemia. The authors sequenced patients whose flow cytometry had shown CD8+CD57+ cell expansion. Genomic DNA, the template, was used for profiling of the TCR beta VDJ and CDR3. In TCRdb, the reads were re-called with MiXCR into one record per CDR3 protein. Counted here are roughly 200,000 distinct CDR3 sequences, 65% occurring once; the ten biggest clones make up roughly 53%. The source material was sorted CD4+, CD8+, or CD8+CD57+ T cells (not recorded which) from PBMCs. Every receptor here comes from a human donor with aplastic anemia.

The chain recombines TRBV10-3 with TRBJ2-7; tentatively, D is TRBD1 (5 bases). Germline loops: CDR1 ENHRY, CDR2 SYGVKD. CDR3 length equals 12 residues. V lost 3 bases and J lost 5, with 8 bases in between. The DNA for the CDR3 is TGTGCCATCAGTGATGCAGGGAACGAGCAGTACTTC. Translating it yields CAISDAGNEQYF.

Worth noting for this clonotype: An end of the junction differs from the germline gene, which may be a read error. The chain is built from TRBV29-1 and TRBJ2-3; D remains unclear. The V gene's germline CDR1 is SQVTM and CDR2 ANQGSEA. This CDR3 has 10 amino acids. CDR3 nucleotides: TGTACGGCCACCACAGATACGCAGTATTTT. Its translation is CTATTDTQYF.

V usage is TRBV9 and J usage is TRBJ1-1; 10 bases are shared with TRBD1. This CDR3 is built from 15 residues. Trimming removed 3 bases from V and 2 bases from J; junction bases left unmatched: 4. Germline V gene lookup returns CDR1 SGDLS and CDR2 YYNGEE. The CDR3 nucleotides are TGTGCCAGCAGCGCAGGGACAGGGGCTAACACTGAAGCTTTCTTT. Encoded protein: CASSAGTGANTEAFF.

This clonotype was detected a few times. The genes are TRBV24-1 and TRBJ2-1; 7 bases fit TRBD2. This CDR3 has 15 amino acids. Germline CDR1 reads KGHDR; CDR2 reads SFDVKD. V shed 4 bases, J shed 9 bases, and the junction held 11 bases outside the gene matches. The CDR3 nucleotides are TGTGCCACCAGTGACCCGGGGGGAATCCTGTCTGAGCAGTTCTTC. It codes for CATSDPGGILSEQFF.

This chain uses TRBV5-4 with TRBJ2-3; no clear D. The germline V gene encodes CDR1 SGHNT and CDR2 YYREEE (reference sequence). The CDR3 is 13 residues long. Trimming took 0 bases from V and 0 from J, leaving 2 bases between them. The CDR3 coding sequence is TGTGCCAGCAGCTTGGACAGCACAGATACGCAGTATTTT. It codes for CASSLDSTDTQYF.

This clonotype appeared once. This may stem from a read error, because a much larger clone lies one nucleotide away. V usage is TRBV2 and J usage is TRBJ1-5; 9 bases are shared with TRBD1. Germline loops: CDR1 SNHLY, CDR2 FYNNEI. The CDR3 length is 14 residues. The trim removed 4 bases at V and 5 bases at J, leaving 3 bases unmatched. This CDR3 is CASSATGGHQPQHF. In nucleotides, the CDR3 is TGTGCCAGCAGTGCGACAGGGGGGCATCAGCCCCAGCATTTT. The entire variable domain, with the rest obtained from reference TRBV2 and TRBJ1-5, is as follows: EPEVTQTPSHQVTQMGQEVILRCVPISNHLYFYWYRQILGQKVEFLVSFYNNEISEKSEIFDDQFSVERPDGSNFTLKIRSTKLEDSAMYFCASSATGGHQPQHFGDGTRLSIL.

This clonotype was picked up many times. CDR3 region: CASAQGGAFPEAFF. The CDR3 nucleotides are TGTGCCAGCGCCCAGGGGGGCGCTTTTCCTGAAGCTTTCTTT. The genes are TRBV9 and TRBJ1-1; 7 nucleotides match TRBD1. The CDR3 runs to 14 residues. Germline CDR1 is SGDLS and CDR2 is YYNGEE. V dropped 7 bases and J dropped 6; count of bases not matched to a gene: 12.

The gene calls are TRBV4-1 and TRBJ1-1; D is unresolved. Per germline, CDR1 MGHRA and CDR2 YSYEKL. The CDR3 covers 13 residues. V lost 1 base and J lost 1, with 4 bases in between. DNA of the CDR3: TGCGCCAGCAGCCAAGTCAGGAACACTGAAGCTTTCTTT. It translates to CASSQVRNTEAFF.

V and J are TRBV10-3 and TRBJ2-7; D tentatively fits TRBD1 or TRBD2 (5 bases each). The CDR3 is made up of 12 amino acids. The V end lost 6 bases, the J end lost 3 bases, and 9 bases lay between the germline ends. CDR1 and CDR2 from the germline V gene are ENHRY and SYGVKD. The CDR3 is CAISQGVYEQYF. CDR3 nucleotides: TGTGCCATCAGCCAGGGAGTCTACGAGCAGTACTTC.

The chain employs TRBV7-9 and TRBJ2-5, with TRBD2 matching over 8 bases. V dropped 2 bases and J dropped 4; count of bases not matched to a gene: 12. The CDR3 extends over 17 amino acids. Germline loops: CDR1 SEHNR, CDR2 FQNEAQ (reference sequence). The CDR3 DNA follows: TGTGCCAGCAGCTTAATGGGGGCGGGAGGTTCGGGAGAGACCCAGTACTTC. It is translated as CASSLMGAGGSGETQYF.

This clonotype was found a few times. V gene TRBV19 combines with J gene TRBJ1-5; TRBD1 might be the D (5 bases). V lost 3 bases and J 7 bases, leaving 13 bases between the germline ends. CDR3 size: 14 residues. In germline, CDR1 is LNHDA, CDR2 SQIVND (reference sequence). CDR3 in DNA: TGTGCCAGTAGTATGTGGGGGGTCGGGCAGCCCCAGCATTTT. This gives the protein CASSMWGVGQPQHF.

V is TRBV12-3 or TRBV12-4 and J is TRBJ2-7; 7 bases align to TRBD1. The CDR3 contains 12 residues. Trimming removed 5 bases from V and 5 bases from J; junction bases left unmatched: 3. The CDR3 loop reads CASSRQGNEQYF. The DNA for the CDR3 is TGTGCCAGCAGTAGACAGGGCAACGAGCAGTACTTC.

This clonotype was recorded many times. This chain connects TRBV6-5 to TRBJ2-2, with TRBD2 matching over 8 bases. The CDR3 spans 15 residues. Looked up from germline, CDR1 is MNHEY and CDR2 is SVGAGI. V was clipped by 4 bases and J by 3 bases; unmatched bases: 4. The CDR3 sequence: CASSWVSGDTGELFF. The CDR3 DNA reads TGTGCCAGCAGTTGGGTTAGCGGGGACACCGGGGAGCTGTTTTTT.

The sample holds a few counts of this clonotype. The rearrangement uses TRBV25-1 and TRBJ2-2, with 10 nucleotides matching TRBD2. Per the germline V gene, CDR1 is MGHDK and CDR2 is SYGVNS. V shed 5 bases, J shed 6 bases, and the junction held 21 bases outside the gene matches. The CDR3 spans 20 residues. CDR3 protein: CASSPSSLERGGSAAGELFF. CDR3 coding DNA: TGTGCCAGCAGTCCTTCCTCTCTAGAGCGGGGGGGAAGCGCGGCCGGGGAGCTGTTTTTT.

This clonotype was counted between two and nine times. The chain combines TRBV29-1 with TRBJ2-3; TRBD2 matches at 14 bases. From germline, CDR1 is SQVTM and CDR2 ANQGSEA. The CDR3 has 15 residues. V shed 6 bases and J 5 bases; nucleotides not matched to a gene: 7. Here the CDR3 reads CSVGTSGSGGDTQYF. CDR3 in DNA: TGCAGCGTCGGGACTAGCGGGAGTGGAGGAGATACGCAGTATTTT.

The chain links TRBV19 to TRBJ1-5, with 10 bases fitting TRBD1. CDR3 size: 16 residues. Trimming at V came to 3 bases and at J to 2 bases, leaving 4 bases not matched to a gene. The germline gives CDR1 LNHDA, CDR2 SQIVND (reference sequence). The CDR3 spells CASSMDRGAGNQPQHF. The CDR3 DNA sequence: TGTGCCAGTAGTATGGACAGGGGGGCTGGCAATCAGCCCCAGCATTTT. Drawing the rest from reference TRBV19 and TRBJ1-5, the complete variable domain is DGGITQSPKYLFRKEGQNVTLSCEQNLNHDAMYWYRQDPGQGLRLIYYSQIVNDFQKGDIAEGYSVSREKKESFPLTVTSAQKNPTAFYLCASSMDRGAGNQPQHFGDGTRLSIL.

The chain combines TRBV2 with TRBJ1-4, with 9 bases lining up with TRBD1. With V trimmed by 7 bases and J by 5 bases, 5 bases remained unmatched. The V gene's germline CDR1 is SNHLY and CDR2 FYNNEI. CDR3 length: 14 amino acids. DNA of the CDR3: TGTGCCAGCATCAGGGACAGGGAAAATGAAAAACTGTTTTTT. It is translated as CASIRDRENEKLFF. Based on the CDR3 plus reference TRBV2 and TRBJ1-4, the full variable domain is EPEVTQTPSHQVTQMGQEVILRCVPISNHLYFYWYRQILGQKVEFLVSFYNNEISEKSEIFDDQFSVERPDGSNFTLKIRSTKLEDSAMYFCASIRDRENEKLFFGSGTQLSVL.

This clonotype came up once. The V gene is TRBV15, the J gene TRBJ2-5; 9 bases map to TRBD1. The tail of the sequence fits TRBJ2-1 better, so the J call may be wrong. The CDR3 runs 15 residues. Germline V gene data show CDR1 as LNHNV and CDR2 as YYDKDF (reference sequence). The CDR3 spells CATSSLGTGLNEQFF. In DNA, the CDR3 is TGTGCCACCAGCAGCTTGGGGACAGGGCTCAATGAGCAGTTCTTC.

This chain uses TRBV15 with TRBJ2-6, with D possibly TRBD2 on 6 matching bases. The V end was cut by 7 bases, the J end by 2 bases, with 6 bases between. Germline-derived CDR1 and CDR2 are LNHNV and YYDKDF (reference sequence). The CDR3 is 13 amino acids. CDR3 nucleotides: TGTGCCACCACGGGAGCTGGGGCCAACGTCCTGACTTTC. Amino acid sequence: CATTGAGANVLTF.